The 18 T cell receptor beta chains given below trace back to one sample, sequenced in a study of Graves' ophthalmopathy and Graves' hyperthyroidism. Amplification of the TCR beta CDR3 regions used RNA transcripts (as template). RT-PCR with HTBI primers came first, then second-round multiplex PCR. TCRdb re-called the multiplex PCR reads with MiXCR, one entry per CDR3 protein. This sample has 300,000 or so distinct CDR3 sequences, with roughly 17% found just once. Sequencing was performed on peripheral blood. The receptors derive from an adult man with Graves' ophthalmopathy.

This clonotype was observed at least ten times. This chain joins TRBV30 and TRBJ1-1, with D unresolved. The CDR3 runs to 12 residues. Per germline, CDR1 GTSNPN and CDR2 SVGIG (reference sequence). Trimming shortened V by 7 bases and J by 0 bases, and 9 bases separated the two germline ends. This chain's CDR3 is CAYMTLNTEAFF. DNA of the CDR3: TGTGCCTACATGACATTGAACACTGAAGCTTTCTTT.

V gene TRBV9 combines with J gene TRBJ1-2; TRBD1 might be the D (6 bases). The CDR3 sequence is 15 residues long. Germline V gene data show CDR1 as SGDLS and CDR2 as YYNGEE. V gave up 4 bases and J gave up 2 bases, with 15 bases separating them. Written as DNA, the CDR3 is TGTGCCAGCAGCCCTCAAGGACAGAGCAACTATGGCTACACCTTC. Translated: CASSPQGQSNYGYTF. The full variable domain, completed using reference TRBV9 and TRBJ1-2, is DSGVTQTPKHLITATGQRVTLRCSPRSGDLSVYWYQQSLDQGLQFLIQYYNGEERAKGNILERFSAQQFPDLHSELNLSSLELGDSALYFCASSPQGQSNYGYTFGSGTRLTVV.

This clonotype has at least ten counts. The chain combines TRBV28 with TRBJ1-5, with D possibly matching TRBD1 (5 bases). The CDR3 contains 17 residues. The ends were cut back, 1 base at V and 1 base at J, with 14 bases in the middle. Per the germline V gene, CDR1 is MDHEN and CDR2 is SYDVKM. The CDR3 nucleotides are TGTGCCAGCAGTTTATTGTCAGGGTTTTCGAGCAATCAGCCCCAGCATTTT. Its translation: CASSLLSGFSSNQPQHF.

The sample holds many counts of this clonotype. CDR3 protein: CASSFATGSGSGANVLTF. The CDR3 DNA follows: TGTGCCAGCAGTTTCGCGACAGGGTCGGGCTCTGGGGCCAACGTCCTGACTTTC. The chain has TRBV28 and TRBJ2-6; TRBD1 agrees at 7 bases. Germline loops: CDR1 MDHEN, CDR2 SYDVKM. The CDR3 totals 18 residues. V dropped 3 bases and J dropped 0; count of bases not matched to a gene: 8.

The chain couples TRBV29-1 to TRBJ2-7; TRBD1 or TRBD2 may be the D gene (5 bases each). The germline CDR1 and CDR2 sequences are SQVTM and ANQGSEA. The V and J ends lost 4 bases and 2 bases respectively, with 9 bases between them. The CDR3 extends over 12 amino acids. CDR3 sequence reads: CSVGDGTYEQYF. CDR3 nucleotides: TGCAGCGTTGGGGACGGTACCTACGAGCAGTACTTC.

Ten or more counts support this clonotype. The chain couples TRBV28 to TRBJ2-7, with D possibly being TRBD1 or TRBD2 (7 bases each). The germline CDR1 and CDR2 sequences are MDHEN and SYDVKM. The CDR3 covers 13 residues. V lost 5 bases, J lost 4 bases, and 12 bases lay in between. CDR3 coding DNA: TGTGCCAGCAGTCACCAGGGGGGGTACGAGCAGTACTTC. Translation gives CASSHQGGYEQYF.

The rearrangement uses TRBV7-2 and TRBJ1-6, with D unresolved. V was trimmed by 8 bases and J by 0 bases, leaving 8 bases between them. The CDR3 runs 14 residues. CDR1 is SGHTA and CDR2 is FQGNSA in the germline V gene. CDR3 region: CASPGSSYNSPLHF. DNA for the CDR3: TGTGCCAGCCCGGGAAGCTCCTATAATTCACCCCTCCACTTT.

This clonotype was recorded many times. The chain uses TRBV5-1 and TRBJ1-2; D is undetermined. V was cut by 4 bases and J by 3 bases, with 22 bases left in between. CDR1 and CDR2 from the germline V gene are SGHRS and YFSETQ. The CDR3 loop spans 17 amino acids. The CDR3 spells CASSPSVAGKGDYGYTF. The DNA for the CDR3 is TGCGCCAGCAGCCCGTCCGTTGCGGGGAAGGGCGACTATGGCTACACCTTC. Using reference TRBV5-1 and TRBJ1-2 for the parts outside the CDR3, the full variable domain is KAGVTQTPRYLIKTRGQQVTLSCSPISGHRSVSWYQQTPGQGLQFLFEYFSETQRNKGNFPGRFSGRQFSNSRSEMNVSTLELGDSALYLCASSPSVAGKGDYGYTFGSGTRLTVV.

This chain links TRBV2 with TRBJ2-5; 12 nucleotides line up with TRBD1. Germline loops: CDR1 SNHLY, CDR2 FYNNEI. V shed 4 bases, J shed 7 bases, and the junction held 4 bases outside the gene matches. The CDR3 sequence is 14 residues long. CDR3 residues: CASSGGTGGVTQYF. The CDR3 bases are TGTGCCAGCAGTGGTGGGACAGGGGGCGTGACCCAGTACTTC.

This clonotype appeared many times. This CDR3 is CASSPPASNQPQHF. CDR3 nucleotide sequence: TGTGCCAGCTCACCACCCGCTAGCAATCAGCCCCAGCATTTT. The rearrangement uses TRBV18 and TRBJ1-5; D gene ambiguous. Trimming stripped 0 bases from V and 0 bases from J, with 3 bases between. Per the germline V gene, CDR1 is KGHSH and CDR2 is LQKENI. The CDR3 consists of 14 residues. Full variable domain (outside the CDR3, taken from reference TRBV18 and TRBJ1-5): NAGVMQNPRHLVRRRGQEARLRCSPMKGHSHVYWYRQLPEEGLKFMVYLQKENIIDESGMPKERFSAEFPKEGPSILRIQQVVRGDSAAYFCASSPPASNQPQHFGDGTRLSIL.

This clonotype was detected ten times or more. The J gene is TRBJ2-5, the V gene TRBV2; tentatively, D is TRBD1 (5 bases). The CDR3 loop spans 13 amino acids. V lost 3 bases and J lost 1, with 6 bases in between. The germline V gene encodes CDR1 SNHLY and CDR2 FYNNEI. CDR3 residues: CASSDDSQETQYF. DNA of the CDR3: TGTGCCAGCAGTGACGACAGCCAAGAGACCCAGTACTTC. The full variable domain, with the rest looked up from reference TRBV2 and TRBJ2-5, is EPEVTQTPSHQVTQMGQEVILRCVPISNHLYFYWYRQILGQKVEFLVSFYNNEISEKSEIFDDQFSVERPDGSNFTLKIRSTKLEDSAMYFCASSDDSQETQYFGPGTRLLVL.

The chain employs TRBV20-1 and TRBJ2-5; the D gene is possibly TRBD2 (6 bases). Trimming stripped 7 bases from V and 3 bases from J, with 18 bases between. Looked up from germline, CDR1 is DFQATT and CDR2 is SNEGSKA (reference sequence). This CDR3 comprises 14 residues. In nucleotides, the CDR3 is TGCAGTGGGCAGTGGCGGGGCCGGGAAGAGACCCAGTACTTC. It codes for CSGQWRGREETQYF.

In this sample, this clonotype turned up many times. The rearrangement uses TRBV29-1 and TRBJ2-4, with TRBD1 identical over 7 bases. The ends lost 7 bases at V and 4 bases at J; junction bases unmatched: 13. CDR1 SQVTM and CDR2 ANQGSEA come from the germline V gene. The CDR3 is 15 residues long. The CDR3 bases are TGCAGCGCCGGACAGGAGCGAACGGGAAAAAACATTCAGTACTTC. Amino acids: CSAGQERTGKNIQYF.

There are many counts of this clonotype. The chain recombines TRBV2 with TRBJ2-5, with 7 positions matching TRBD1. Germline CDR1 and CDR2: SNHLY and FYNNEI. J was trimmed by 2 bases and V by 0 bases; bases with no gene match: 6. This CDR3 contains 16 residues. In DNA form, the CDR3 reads TGTGCCAGCAGTGAAGCTAGAACAGGGGTTCAAGAGACCCAGTACTTC. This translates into CASSEARTGVQETQYF. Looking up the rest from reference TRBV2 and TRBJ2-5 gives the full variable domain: EPEVTQTPSHQVTQMGQEVILRCVPISNHLYFYWYRQILGQKVEFLVSFYNNEISEKSEIFDDQFSVERPDGSNFTLKIRSTKLEDSAMYFCASSEARTGVQETQYFGPGTRLLVL.

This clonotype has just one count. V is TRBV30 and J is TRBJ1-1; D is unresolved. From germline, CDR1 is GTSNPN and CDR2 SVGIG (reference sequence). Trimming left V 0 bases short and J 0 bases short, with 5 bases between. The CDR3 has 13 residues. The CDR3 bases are TGTGCCTGGAGTGTAGCGATGAACACTGAAGCTTTCTTT. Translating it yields CAWSVAMNTEAFF. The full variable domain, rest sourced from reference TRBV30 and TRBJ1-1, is SQTIHQWPATLVQPVGSPLSLECTVEGTSNPNLYWYRQAAGRGLQLLFYSVGIGQISSEVPQNLSASRPQDRQFILSSKKLLLSDSGFYLCAWSVAMNTEAFFGQGTRLTVV.

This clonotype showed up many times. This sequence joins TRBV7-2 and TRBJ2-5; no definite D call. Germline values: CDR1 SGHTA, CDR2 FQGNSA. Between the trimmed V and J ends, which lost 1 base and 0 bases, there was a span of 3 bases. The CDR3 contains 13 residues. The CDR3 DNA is TGTGCCAGCAGCTTAGAGGACCAAGAGACCCAGTACTTC. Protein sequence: CASSLEDQETQYF.

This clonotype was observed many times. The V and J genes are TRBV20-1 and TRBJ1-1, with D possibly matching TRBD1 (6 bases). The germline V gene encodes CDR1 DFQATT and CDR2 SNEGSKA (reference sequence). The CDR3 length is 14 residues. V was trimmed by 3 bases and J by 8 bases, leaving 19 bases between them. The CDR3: CSASLDSRGAEAFF. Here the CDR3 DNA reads TGCAGTGCTAGTCTCGATTCCCGGGGGGCCGAAGCTTTCTTT.

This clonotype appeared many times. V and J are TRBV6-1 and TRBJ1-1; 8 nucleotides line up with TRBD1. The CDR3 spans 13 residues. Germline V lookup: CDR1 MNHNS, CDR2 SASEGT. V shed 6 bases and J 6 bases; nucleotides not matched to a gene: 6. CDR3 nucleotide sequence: TGTGCCAGCAGGGACAGGGCCTCCGCTGAAGCTTTCTTT. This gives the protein CASRDRASAEAFF.